This TCR beta chain came from a study of T cells after yellow fever vaccination. Turning to the study itself: Fractions containing few cells were prepared with SMART-Seq v4 Ultra Low Input. Study observations and caveats: Researchers report a weaker secondary response that nonetheless peaked faster, day 5 versus 15. Relatively few clonotypes were ones that appeared in both CD4 and CD8 compartments.

Germline-derived CDR1 and CDR2 are MNHEY and SVGEGT. CDR3 length equals 15 residues. The V end lost 6 bases, the J end lost 8 bases, and 22 bases lay between the germline ends. 5'RACE template switching produced TCR cDNA carrying a universal primer site and UMIs. TCRdb fed the 5' RACE reads into MiXCR, producing one record per CDR3 protein. Of 100,000 or so distinct CDR3 sequences in the sample, about 8.4% were seen once. This clonotype has at least ten counts. The material sequenced was CD8+ T cells not binding an NS4B(214-222) dextramer, sorted from PBMCs, taken roughly 15 days after the first yellow fever vaccination. The receptor comes from a man aged 18 to 30 who received the YFV17D yellow fever vaccine. This chain joins TRBV6-2 or TRBV6-3 and TRBJ1-2; D might be TRBD1 (6 bases). This CDR3 is CASSLSQGTMVGYTF. CDR3 bases: TGTGCCAGCAGCCTCTCGCAGGGGACAATGGTCGGCTACACCTTC.